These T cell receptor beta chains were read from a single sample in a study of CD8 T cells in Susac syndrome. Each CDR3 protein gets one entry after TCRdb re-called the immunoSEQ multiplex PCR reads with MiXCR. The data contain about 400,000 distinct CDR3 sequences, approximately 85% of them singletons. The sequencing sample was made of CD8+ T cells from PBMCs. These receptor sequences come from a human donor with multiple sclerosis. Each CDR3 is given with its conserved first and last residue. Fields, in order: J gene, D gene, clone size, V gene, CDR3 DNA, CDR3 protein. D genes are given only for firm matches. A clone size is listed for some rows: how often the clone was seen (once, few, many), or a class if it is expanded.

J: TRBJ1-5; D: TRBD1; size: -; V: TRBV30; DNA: TGTGCCTGGGGCGACAGGGGGTATCGGCAGCCCCAGCATTTT; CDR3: CAWGDRGYRQPQHF
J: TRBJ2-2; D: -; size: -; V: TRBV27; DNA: TGTGCCAGCTCCTTTGGCCAGGGGAACACCGGGGAGCTGTTTTTT; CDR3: CASSFGQGNTGELFF
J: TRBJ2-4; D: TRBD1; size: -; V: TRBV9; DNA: TGTGCCAGCAGCGCAGGGGGCCATATCAACATTCAGTACTTC; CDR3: CASSAGGHINIQYF
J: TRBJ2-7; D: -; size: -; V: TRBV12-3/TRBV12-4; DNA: TGTGCCAGCAGTTTTGTGGCGGCGAGCTCCTACGAGCAGTACTTC; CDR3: CASSFVAASSYEQYF
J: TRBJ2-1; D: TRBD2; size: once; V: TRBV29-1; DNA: TGCAGCGTTGACAGTTTTGGGACTAGCGGATACAATGAGCAGTTCTTC; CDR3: CSVDSFGTSGYNEQFF
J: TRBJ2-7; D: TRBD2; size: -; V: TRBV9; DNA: TGTGCCAGCAGCGTAGGTAGCGGGGAAGCCTACGAGCAGTACTTC; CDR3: CASSVGSGEAYEQYF
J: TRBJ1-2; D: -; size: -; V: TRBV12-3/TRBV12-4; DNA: TGTGCCAGCAGTTTATTGGCAGGACACTATGGCTACACCTTC; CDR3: CASSLLAGHYGYTF
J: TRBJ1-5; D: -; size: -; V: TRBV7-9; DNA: TGTGTCAGCAGCTTGGGTGGTCCGCCCCAGCATTTT; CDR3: CVSSLGGPPQHF
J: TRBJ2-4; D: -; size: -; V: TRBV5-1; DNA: TGCGCCAGCAGCTTTAAACCCGAGGCGGGGGCCAAAAACATTCAGTACTTC; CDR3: CASSFKPEAGAKNIQYF
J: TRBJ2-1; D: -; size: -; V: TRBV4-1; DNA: TGCGCCAGCAGCCAAGAGCGGGGGCCCCTCGATGAGCAGTTCTTC; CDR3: CASSQERGPLDEQFF
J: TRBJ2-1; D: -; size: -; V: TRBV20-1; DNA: TGCAGAGGCTCCAGGGGCGACTACAATGAGCAGTTCTTC; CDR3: CRGSRGDYNEQFF
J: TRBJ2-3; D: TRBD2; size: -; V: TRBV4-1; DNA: TGCGCCAGCAGCCTCCGAATAGCGGGGGGGCGCACAGATACGCAGTATTTT; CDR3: CASSLRIAGGRTDTQYF
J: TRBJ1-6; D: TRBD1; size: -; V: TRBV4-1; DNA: TGCGCCAGCAGCCGACAGGGATTCAATTCACCCCTCCACTTT; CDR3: CASSRQGFNSPLHF
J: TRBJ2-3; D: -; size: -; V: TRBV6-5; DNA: TGTGCCAGCAGCCTCGAGATGGGGGCAGATACGCAGTATTTT; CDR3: CASSLEMGADTQYF
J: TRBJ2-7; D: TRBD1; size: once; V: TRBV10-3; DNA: TGTGCCATCAGTGAGTCGGGACAGTTATTACGGGAGCAGTACTTC; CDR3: CAISESGQLLREQYF
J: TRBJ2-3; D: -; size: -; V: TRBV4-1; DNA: TGCGCCAGCAGCTCAACGGACCTCACAGATACGCAGTATTTT; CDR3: CASSSTDLTDTQYF
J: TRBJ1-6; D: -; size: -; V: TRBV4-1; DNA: TGCGCCAGCAGCCAGACGACACGGACTAATTCACCCCTCCACTTT; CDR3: CASSQTTRTNSPLHF
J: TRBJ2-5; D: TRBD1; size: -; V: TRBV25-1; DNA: TGTGCCAGCAGTGACACCAGGGGGCTGGGGGAGACCCAGTACTTC; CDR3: CASSDTRGLGETQYF